The rows below give T cell receptor beta chains drawn from one sample of a study of cytomegalovirus exposure and HLA in healthy donors. This table comes from immunoSEQ multiplex PCR, and its TCRdb copy is limited to in-frame clones, with some not included. The table includes fewer than 150,000 clones, about nine tenths detected once. Material for sequencing was PBMCs. All receptors come from a man aged 18 to 35 in good health and CMV-seropositive. Each CDR3 is given with its conserved first and last residue. D genes are given only for firm matches. Only part of the rows carry a size: once, few, many, or a class if the clone is expanded.

J gene	clone size	D gene	V gene	CDR3 DNA	CDR3 protein
TRBJ2-7	-	TRBD1	TRBV19	TGTGCCAGTAGTATAGGGCCCGGGACAGGCGCGGCCGAGCAGTACTTC	CASSIGPGTGAAEQYF
TRBJ1-2	few	-	TRBV11-2	TGTGCCAGCAGCCGGACAGCCTTCTATGGCTACACCTTC	CASSRTAFYGYTF
TRBJ2-1	-	TRBD1	TRBV27	TGTGCCACCAACAGGGGCCTAACCTACAATGAGCAGTTCTTC	CATNRGLTYNEQFF
TRBJ1-1	once	TRBD1	TRBV18	TGTGCCAGCTTGGGACAGGCGAACACTGAAGCTTTCTTT	CASLGQANTEAFF
TRBJ1-2	-	-	TRBV4-2	TGTGCCAGCAGCCATTTAGGTACGGCAGGAACTTTGGGCTACACCTTC	CASSHLGTAGTLGYTF
TRBJ1-1	-	-	TRBV7-9	TGTGCCAGCAGCTCCCCCCGTCCGAACACTGAAGCTTTCTTT	CASSSPRPNTEAFF
TRBJ1-2	-	-	TRBV28	TGTGCCAGCAGTTTAACGGAAGGAGATGGCTACACCTTC	CASSLTEGDGYTF
TRBJ2-1	-	-	TRBV11-2	TGTGCCAGCAGCAAAGGGACATCCTACAATGAGCAGTTCTTC	CASSKGTSYNEQFF
TRBJ2-7	-	TRBD1	TRBV5-1	TGCGCCAGCGGAAAGGGACAGATCGACTACGAGCAGTACTTC	CASGKGQIDYEQYF
TRBJ2-2	-	TRBD2	TRBV4-2	TGTGCCAGCAGCCAAGATCCGGGGGGGCCCACCGGGGAGCTGTTTTTT	CASSQDPGGPTGELFF
TRBJ1-3	-	-	TRBV15	TGTGCCACCAGCAGAGATAGAGGCCCGAGAAACACCATATATTTT	CATSRDRGPRNTIYF
TRBJ2-3	-	TRBD2	TRBV28	TGTGCCAGCAGTTTGGGGAGGGTAGGGGATACGCAGTATTTT	CASSLGRVGDTQYF
TRBJ2-1	-	TRBD1	TRBV7-9	TGTGCCAGCAGCTCAGACAGGGTGGAAGCTACTTGGACCCTCAATGAGCAGTTCTTC	CASSSDRVEATWTLNEQFF
TRBJ1-2	-	-	TRBV4-1	TGCGCCAGCAGCCATCGGTGGGCAGGCACTAACTATGGCTACACCTTC	CASSHRWAGTNYGYTF
TRBJ2-5	-	-	TRBV27	TGTGCCAGCAGTTCGCCCCAGGGAGGAGGAGAGACCCAGTACTTC	CASSSPQGGGETQYF
TRBJ1-1	-	-	TRBV25-1	TGTGCCAGCAGCCCGGGGAACACTGAAGCTTTCTTT	CASSPGNTEAFF
TRBJ2-3	-	-	TRBV5-1	TGCGCCAGCAGCTTGACCCGGGGAGCCTCGTCTAGCACAGATACGCAGTATTTT	CASSLTRGASSSTDTQYF
TRBJ2-1	-	-	TRBV9	TGTGCCAGCAGCTCCGGGGATCGCGATGAGCAGTTCTTC	CASSSGDRDEQFF
TRBJ1-6	-	TRBD1	TRBV6-5	TGTGCCAGCAGTCCCCGGACAGGGAACTCACCCCTCCACTTT	CASSPRTGNSPLHF
TRBJ2-1	-	-	TRBV27	TGTGCCAGCAGTTTAGGGACTGGACAGCAGTTCTTC	CASSLGTGQQFF
TRBJ1-1	-	-	TRBV27	TGTGCCAGCAGTTTAGCCTCTGAGGGTTTCACTGAAGCTTTCTTT	CASSLASEGFTEAFF
TRBJ1-5	-	TRBD1	TRBV18	TGTGCCAGCTCACCCCCCGGGGACAGAAGCAATCAGCCCCAGCATTTT	CASSPPGDRSNQPQHF
TRBJ2-7	-	TRBD1	TRBV5-1	TGCGCCAGCAGCTACGGACAGGGCCTGCAAGAGCAGTACTTC	CASSYGQGLQEQYF
TRBJ1-2	-	-	TRBV7-9	TGTGCCAGCAGCTTAGACAGGGACTATGGCTACACCTTC	CASSLDRDYGYTF
TRBJ1-1	-	TRBD1	TRBV4-1	TGCGCCAGCAGCCAGTGGATAGAGGGGGCCACTGAAGCTTTCTTT	CASSQWIEGATEAFF
TRBJ1-2	-	-	TRBV10-3	TGTGCCATCAAATCGGTAGACTATGGCTACACCTTC	CAIKSVDYGYTF
TRBJ2-1	once	-	TRBV5-4	TGTGCCAGCAGCTCCAGTGGCCCCTCCTACAATGAGCAGTTCTTC	CASSSSGPSYNEQFF
TRBJ1-1	few	-	TRBV5-6	TGTGCCAGCAGCCTGGGGGTGGGCCACTCGAACACTGAAGCTTTCTTT	CASSLGVGHSNTEAFF
TRBJ1-3	-	-	TRBV2	TGTGCCAGCAGTCCGTCGCCCCTATTCTCTGGAAACACCATATATTTT	CASSPSPLFSGNTIYF
TRBJ1-3	once	TRBD1	TRBV6-1	TGTGCCAGCAGTGTCGGACAGGGGAGCTCTGGAAACACCATATATTTT	CASSVGQGSSGNTIYF
TRBJ2-1	-	TRBD2	TRBV5-1	TGCGCCAGCAGCCAGACTAGCGGGAGTTACAATGAGCAGTTCTTC	CASSQTSGSYNEQFF
TRBJ2-3	-	TRBD2	TRBV6-1	TGTGCCAGCGAGGAACTAGCGGGGGGGAAAGATACGCAGTATTTT	CASEELAGGKDTQYF
TRBJ1-3	once	-	TRBV28	TGTGCCAGCAGTACTATAGGACTGATCTCTGGAAACACCATATATTTT	CASSTIGLISGNTIYF